This TCR beta chain was captured by sequencing in a study of CXCR3-negative and CXCR3-positive naive CD8 T cells. All TRB cDNA libraries came from 5' RACE performed with UMI labels. TCRdb re-called the 5' RACE reads and catalogs CDR3 proteins one per entry, DNA excluded. The sample totals more than 65,000 distinct CDR3 sequences; its top ten clones hold about 1.5%. Remarks on this clonotype: Its antigen remains unknown.

Naive CD8+ T cells were CD45RO-CCR7+CD27+CD95-. Study outcomes and limitations: After cryopreservation, expression of CXCR3 was partially reduced, and most assays were run with fresh PBMCs. Similar TRBV-TRBJ usage characterized naive CXCR3-negative and CXCR3-positive cells; memory cells differed.

This CDR3 has 16 amino acids. The clonotype was recovered from a human donor in good health. Some clones in this sample may be carry-over from other donors' samples. The chain employs TRBV21-1 and TRBJ1-1; TCRdb outputs TRBD1, but without DNA this stays unchecked. TRBV21-1 is classified as a pseudogene. Sequenced input: naive CXCR3- CD8+ T cells from blood. Subset noted: CD45RO-CCR7+CD27+CD95- naive CD8+ T cells lacking CXCR3 (TNR3-). This CDR3 is CASRYIRTGGNTEAFF.